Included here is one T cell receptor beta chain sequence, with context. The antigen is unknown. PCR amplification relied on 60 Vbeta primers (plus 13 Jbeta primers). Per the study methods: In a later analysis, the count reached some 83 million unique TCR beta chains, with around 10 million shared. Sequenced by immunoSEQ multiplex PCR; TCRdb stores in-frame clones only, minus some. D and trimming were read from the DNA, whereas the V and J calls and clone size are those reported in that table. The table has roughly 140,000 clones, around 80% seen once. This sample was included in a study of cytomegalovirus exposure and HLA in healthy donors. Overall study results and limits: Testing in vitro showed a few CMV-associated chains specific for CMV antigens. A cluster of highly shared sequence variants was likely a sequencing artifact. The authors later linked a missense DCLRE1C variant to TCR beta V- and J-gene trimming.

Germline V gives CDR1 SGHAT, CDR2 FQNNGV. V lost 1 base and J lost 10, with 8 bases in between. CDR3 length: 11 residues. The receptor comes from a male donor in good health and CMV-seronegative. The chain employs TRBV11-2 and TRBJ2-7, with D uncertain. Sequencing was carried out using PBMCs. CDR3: CASSLVAHQYF. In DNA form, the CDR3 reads TGTGCCAGCAGCTTAGTGGCCCATCAGTACTTC.